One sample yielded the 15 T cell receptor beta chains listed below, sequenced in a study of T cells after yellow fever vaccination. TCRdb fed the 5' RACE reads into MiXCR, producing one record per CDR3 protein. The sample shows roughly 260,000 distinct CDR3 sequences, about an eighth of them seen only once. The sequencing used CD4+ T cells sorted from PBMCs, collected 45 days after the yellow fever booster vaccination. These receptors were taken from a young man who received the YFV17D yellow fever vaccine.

DNA for the CDR3: TGTGCCAGCAGCCCTTCGAGGGGGAATCAGCCCCAGCATTTT. It encodes CASSPSRGNQPQHF. The chain links TRBV7-2 to TRBJ1-5; possible D gene TRBD1, 6 bases. Looked up from germline, CDR1 is SGHTA and CDR2 is FQGNSA. CDR3 length: 14 residues. With 5 bases removed from V and 4 bases from J, the gap between germline ends came to 12 bases.

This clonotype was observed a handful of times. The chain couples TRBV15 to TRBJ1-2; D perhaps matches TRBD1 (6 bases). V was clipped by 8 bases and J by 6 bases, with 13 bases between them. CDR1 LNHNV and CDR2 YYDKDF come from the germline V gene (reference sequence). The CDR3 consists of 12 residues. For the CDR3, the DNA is TGTGCCACCGCCGGGACACCCAATGGCTACACCTTC. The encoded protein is CATAGTPNGYTF.

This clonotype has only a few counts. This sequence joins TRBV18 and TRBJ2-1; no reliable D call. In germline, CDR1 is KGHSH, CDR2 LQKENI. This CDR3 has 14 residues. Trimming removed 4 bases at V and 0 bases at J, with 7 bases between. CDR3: CASSLMGSYNEQFF. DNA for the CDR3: TGTGCCAGCTCACTTATGGGCTCCTACAATGAGCAGTTCTTC.

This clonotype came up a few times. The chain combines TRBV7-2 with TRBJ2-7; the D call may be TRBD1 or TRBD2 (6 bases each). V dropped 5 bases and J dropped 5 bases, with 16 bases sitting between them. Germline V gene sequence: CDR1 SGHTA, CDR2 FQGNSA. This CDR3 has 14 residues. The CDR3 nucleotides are TGTGCCAGCAGCCGTCAGGGGACTGTCAACGAGCAGTACTTC. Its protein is CASSRQGTVNEQYF.

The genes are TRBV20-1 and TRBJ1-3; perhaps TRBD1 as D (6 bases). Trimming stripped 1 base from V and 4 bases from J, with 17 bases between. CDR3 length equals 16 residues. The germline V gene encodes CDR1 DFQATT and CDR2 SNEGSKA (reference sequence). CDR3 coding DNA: TGCAGTGCTAGAGGACGGGGGCATACATGGGGAAACACCATATATTTT. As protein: CSARGRGHTWGNTIYF.

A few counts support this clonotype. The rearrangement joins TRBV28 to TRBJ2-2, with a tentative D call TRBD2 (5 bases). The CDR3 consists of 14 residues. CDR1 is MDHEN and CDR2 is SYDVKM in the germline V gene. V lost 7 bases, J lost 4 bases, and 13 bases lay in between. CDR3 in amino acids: CASNYRESTGELFF. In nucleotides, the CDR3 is TGTGCCAGCAACTATAGGGAGAGCACCGGGGAGCTGTTTTTT. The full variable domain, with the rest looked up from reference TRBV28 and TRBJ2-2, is DVKVTQSSRYLVKRTGEKVFLECVQDMDHENMFWYRQDPGLGLRLIYFSYDVKMKEKGDIPEGYSVSREKKERFSLILESASTNQTSMYLCASNYRESTGELFFGEGSRLTVL.

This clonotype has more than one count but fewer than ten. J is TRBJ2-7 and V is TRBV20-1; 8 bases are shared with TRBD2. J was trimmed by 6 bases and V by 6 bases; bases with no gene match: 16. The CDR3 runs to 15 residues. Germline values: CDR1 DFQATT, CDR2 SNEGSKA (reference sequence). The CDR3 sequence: CSAYVAGRRWTEQYF. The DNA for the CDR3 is TGCAGTGCGTATGTAGCGGGACGCCGTTGGACCGAGCAGTACTTC.

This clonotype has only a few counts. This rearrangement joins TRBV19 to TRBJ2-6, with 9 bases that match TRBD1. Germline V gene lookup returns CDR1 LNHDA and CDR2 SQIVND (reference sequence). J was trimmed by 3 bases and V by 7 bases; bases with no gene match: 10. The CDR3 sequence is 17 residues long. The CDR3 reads CASTLDRGKGGANVLTF. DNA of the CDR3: TGTGCCAGTACCTTGGACAGGGGTAAAGGTGGGGCCAACGTCCTGACTTTC. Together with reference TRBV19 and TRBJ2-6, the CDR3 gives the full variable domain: DGGITQSPKYLFRKEGQNVTLSCEQNLNHDAMYWYRQDPGQGLRLIYYSQIVNDFQKGDIAEGYSVSREKKESFPLTVTSAQKNPTAFYLCASTLDRGKGGANVLTFGAGSRLTVL.

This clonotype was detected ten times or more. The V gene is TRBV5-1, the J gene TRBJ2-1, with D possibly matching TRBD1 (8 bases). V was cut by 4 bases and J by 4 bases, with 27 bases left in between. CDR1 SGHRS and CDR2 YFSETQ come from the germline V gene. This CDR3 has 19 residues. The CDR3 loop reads CASSKGGTGNPAWYNEQFF. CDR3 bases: TGCGCCAGCAGCAAGGGAGGGACAGGTAACCCCGCCTGGTACAATGAGCAGTTCTTC.

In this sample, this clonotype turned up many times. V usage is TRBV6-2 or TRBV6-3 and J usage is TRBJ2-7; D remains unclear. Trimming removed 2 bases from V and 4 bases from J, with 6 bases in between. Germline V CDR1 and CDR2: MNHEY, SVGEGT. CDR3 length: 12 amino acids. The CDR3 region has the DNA TGTGCCAGCAGTTACACGAATTACGAGCAGTACTTC. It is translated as CASSYTNYEQYF.

CDR3 sequence (DNA): TGCGCCAGCAGCCGCGAACTTGTCGTTGGGAGGGGACGATCCTACGAGCAGTACTTC. This translates into CASSRELVVGRGRSYEQYF. The rearrangement links TRBV4-1 to TRBJ2-7, with 7 nucleotides matching TRBD2. Per the germline V gene, CDR1 is MGHRA and CDR2 is YSYEKL. The CDR3 loop spans 19 amino acids. With 4 bases clipped from V and 1 base from J, the junction kept 19 bases outside the gene matches.

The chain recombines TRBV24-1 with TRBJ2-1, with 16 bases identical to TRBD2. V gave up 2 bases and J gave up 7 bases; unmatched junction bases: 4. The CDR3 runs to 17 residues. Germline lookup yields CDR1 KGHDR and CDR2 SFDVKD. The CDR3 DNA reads TGTGCCACCAGTGATTGGGGACTAGCGGGAGGGAGAAATGAGCAGTTCTTC. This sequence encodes CATSDWGLAGGRNEQFF.

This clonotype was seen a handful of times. CDR3 nucleotide sequence: TGCAGTGCTATGGGTTTGCGCGGGAACTCCTACGAGCAGTACTTC. As protein: CSAMGLRGNSYEQYF. The chain joins TRBV20-1 to TRBJ2-7; the D gene is possibly TRBD2 (6 bases). V dropped 4 bases and J dropped 0 bases, with 16 bases sitting between them. The CDR3 is made up of 15 amino acids. The germline CDR1 and CDR2 sequences are DFQATT and SNEGSKA (reference sequence).

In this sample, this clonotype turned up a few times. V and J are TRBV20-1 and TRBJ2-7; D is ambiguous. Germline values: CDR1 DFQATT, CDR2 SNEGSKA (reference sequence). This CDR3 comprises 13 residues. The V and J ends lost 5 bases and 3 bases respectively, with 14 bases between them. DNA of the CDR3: TGCAGTGCTCAACTTAGGTCCTACTACGAGCAGTACTTC. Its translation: CSAQLRSYYEQYF.

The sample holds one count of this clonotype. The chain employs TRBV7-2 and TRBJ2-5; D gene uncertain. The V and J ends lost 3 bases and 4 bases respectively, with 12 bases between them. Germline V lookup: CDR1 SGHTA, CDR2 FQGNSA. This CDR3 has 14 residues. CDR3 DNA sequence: TGTGCCAGCAGCTTCTCGGGCCTTGGAGAGACCCAGTACTTC. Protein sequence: CASSFSGLGETQYF.